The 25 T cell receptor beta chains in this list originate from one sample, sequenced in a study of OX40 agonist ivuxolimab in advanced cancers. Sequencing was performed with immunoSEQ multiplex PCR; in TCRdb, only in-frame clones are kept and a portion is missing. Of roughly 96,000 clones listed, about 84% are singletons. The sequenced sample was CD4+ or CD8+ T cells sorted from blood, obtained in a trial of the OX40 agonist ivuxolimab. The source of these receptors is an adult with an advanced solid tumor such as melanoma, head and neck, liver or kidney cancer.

CDR3 loop: CASSLDRGSHEQYF. Written as DNA, the CDR3 is TGTGCCAGCAGCTTAGACAGGGGTTCCCACGAGCAGTACTTC. The chain couples TRBV7-3 to TRBJ2-7; TRBD1 matches 8 bases. CDR3 length: 14 amino acids. J gave up 5 bases and V 2 bases, and 5 bases lay outside the gene matches. The germline CDR1 and CDR2 sequences are SGHTA and FQGTGA. The full variable domain, completed using reference TRBV7-3 and TRBJ2-7, is GAGVSQTPSNKVTEKGKYVELRCDPISGHTALYWYRQSLGQGPEFLIYFQGTGAADDSGLPNDRFFAVRPEGSVSTLKIQRTERGDSAVYLCASSLDRGSHEQYFGPGTRLTVT.

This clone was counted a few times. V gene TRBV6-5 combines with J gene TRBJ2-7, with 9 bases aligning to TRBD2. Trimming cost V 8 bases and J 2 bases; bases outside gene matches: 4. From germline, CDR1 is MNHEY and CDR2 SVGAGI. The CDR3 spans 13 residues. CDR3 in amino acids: CASGLAGAYEQYF. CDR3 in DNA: TGTGCCAGCGGTTTAGCGGGGGCCTACGAGCAGTACTTC.

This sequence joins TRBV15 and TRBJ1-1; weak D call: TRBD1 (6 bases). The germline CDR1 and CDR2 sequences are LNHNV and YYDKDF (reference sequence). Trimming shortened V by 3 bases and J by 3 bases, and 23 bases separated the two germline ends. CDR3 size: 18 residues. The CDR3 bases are TGTGCCACCAGCAGGGAATATAAGCAGGGGTCTCAGGACACTGAAGCTTTCTTT. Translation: CATSREYKQGSQDTEAFF.

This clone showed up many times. CDR3 coding DNA: TGCGCCAGCAGCCAAGACACGGGCGAAGGCATTCAGTACTTC. Its protein product is CASSQDTGEGIQYF. V gene TRBV4-1 combines with J gene TRBJ2-4, with D unclear. V was clipped by 0 bases and J by 9 bases, with 12 bases between them. The germline gives CDR1 MGHRA, CDR2 YSYEKL. This CDR3 is 14 amino acids long.

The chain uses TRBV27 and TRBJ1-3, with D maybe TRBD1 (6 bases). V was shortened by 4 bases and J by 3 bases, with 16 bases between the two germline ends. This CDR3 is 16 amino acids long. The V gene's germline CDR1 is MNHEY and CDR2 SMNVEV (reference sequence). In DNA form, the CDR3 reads TGTGCCAGCAGTTCCCGGGGAGGGGGTTATGGAAACACCATATATTTT. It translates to CASSSRGGGYGNTIYF.

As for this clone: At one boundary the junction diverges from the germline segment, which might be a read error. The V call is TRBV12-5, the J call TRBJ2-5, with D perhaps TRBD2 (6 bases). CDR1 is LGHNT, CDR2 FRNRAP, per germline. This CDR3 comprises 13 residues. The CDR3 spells CASGPLGGVGVDF. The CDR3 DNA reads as TGTGCTAGTGGTCCCCTGGGAGGCGTGGGCGTGGACTTC.

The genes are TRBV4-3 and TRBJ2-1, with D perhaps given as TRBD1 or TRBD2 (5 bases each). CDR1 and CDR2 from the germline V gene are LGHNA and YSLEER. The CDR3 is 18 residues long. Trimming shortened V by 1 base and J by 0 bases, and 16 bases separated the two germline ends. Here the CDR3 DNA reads TGCGCCAGCAGCCAAGGTCTTCAAGGGACCCTCTCCTACAATGAGCAGTTCTTC. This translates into CASSQGLQGTLSYNEQFF.

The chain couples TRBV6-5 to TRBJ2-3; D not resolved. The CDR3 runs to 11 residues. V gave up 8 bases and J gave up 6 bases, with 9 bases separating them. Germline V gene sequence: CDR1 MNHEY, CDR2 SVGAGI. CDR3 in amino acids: CASRSGDTQYF. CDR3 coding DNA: TGTGCCAGCCGGTCCGGGGATACGCAGTATTTT.

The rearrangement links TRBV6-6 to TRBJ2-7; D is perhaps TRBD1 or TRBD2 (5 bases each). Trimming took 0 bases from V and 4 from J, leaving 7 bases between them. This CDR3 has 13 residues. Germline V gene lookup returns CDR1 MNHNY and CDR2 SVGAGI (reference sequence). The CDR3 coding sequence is TGTGCCAGCAGTTACTCGGGGGAATACGAGCAGTACTTC. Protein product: CASSYSGEYEQYF.

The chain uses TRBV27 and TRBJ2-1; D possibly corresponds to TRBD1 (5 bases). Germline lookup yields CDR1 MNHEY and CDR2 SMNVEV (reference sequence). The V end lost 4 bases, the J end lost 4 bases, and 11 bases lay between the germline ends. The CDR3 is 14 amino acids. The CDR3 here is CASSSTTEYNEQFF. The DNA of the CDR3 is TGTGCCAGCAGTTCGACGACAGAATACAATGAGCAGTTCTTC.

CDR3 sequence (DNA): TGTGCCAGCAGCTTAGGTGGCCAACCAACCTACGAGCAGTACTTC. Its protein product is CASSLGGQPTYEQYF. This rearrangement joins TRBV7-9 to TRBJ2-7, with D unclear. Germline V gives CDR1 SEHNR, CDR2 FQNEAQ (reference sequence). Trimming removed 1 base from V and 2 bases from J, with 12 bases in between. The CDR3 spans 15 residues.

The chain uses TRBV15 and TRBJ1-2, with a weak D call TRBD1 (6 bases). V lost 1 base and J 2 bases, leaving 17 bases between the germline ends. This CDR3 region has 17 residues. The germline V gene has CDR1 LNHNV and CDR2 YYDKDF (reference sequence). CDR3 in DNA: TGTGCCACCAGCAGAGGACCCGACGACAGGCCCAACTATGGCTACACCTTC. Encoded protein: CATSRGPDDRPNYGYTF.

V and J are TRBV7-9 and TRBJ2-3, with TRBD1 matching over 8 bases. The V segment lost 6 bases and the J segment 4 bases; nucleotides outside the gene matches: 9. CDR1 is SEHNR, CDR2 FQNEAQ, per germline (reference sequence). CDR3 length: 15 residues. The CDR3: CASSETGVRADTQYF. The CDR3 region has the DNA TGTGCCAGCAGTGAGACAGGGGTTCGGGCAGATACGCAGTATTTT.

The CDR3 protein is CASSIGPSNEQFF. Here the CDR3 DNA reads TGTGCCAGTAGTATAGGGCCGTCAAATGAGCAGTTCTTC. The rearrangement links TRBV19 to TRBJ2-1, with D unclear. The germline V gene has CDR1 LNHDA and CDR2 SQIVND (reference sequence). V was shortened by 1 base and J by 7 bases, with 8 bases between the two germline ends. CDR3 length: 13 amino acids.

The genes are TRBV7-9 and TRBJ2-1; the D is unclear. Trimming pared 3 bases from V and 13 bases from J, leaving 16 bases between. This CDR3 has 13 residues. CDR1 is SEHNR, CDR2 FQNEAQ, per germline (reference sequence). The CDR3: CASSFRVGHGQFF. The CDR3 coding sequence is TGTGCCAGCAGCTTTCGGGTCGGGCACGGCCAGTTCTTC. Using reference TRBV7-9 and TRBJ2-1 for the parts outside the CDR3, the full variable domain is DTGVSQNPRHKITKRGQNVTFRCDPISEHNRLYWYRQTLGQGPEFLTYFQNEAQLEKSRLLSDRFSAERPKGSFSTLEIQRTEQGDSAMYLCASSFRVGHGQFFGPGTRLTVL.

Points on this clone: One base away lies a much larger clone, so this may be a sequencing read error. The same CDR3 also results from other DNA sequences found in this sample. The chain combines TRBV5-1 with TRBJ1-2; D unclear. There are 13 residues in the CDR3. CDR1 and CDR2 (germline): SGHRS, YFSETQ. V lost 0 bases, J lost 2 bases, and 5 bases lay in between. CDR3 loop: CASSLERNYGYTF. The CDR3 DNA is TGCGCCAGCAGCTTGGAAAGAAACTATGGCTACACCTTC.

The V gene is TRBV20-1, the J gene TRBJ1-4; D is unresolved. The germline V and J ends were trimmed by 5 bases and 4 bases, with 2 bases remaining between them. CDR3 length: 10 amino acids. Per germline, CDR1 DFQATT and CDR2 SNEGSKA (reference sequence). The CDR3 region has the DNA TGCAGTGCTTATAATGAAAAACTGTTTTTT. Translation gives CSAYNEKLFF.

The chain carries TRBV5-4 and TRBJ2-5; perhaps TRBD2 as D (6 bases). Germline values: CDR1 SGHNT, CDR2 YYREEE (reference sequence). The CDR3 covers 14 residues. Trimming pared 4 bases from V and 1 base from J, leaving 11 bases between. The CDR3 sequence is CASSGGSIQETQYF. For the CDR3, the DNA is TGTGCCAGCAGCGGAGGGTCTATCCAAGAGACCCAGTACTTC.

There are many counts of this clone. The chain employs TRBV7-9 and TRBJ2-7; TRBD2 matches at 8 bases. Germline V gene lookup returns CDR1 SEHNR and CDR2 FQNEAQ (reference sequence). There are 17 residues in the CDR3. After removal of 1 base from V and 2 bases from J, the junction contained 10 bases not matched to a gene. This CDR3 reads CASSLVNWRGEPYEQYF. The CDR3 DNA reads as TGTGCCAGCAGCTTAGTTAATTGGCGGGGGGAGCCCTACGAGCAGTACTTC.

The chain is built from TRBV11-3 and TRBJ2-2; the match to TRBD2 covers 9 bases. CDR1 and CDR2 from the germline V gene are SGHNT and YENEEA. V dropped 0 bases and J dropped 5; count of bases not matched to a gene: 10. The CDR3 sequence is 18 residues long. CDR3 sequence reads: CASSLEVGAGGRTGELFF. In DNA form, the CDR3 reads TGTGCCAGCAGCTTAGAGGTCGGAGCGGGAGGACGTACCGGGGAGCTGTTTTTT.

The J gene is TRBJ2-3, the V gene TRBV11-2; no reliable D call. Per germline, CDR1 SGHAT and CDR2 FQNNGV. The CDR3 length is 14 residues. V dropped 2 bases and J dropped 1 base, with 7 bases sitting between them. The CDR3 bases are TGTGCCAGCAGCTTAAACTCGCGCACAGATACGCAGTATTTT. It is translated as CASSLNSRTDTQYF.

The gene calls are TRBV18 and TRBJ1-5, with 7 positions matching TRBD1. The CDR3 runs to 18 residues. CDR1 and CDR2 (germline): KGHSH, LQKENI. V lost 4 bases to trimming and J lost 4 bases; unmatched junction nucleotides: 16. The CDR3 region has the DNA TGTGCCAGCTCACAGACAGGGCTAAGCCCAGGGTCGAATCAGCCCCAGCATTTT. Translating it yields CASSQTGLSPGSNQPQHF.

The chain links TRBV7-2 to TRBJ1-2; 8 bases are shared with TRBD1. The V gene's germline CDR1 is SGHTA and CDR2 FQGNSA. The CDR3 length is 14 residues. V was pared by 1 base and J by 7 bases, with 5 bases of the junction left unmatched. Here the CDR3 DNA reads TGTGCCAGCAGCTTAGGGACAGGGCAGGGTGGCTACACCTTC. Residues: CASSLGTGQGGYTF.

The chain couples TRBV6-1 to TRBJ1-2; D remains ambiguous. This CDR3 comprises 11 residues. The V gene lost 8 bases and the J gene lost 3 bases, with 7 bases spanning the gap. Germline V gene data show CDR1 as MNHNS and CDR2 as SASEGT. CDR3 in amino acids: CASQEDYGYTF. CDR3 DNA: TGTGCCAGCCAGGAGGACTATGGCTACACCTTC.

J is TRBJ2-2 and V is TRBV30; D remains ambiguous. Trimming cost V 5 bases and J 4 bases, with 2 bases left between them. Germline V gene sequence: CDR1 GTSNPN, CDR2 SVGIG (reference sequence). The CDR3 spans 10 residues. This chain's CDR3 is CAWLTGELFF. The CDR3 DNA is TGTGCCTGGCTCACCGGGGAGCTGTTTTTT. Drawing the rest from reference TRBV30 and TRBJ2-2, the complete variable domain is SQTIHQWPATLVQPVGSPLSLECTVEGTSNPNLYWYRQAAGRGLQLLFYSVGIGQISSEVPQNLSASRPQDRQFILSSKKLLLSDSGFYLCAWLTGELFFGEGSRLTVL.